The 31 T cell receptor beta chains below were found in one sample sequenced in a study of identical twins. One entry per CDR3 protein results from TCRdb running MiXCR on the 5' RACE reads. The table lists about 720,000 distinct CDR3 sequences, roughly 18% of them singletons. The same data also contributed to another study, on T cells expressing NK-cell markers.

Specimen: PBMCs. These receptors all come from a woman aged 18 to 35 in good health.

With regard to this clonotype: One end of the junction does not line up with germline, which may come from a read error. The chain carries TRBV3-1 and TRBJ1-1; 8 positions agree with TRBD1. This CDR3 is 13 amino acids long. CDR1 LGHDT and CDR2 YNNKEL come from the germline V gene (reference sequence). Written as DNA, the CDR3 is TGTGCCAGCAGCCTAACTACAGGGGGTGAAACTTTCTTT. Translated, it gives CASSLTTGGETFF.

This clonotype was recorded a few times. V is TRBV12-3 or TRBV12-4 and J is TRBJ2-3; 8 nucleotides agree with TRBD2. Unmatched junction bases numbered 19, after V lost 6 bases and J lost 11 bases. The CDR3 consists of 16 residues. CDR3 loop: CASSRTVGTSRMMQYF. CDR3 nucleotides: TGTGCCAGCAGCCGGACAGTAGGGACTAGTCGAATGATGCAGTATTTT.

The V call is TRBV5-1, the J call TRBJ2-7, with 10 nucleotides matching TRBD2. The CDR3 sequence is 15 residues long. The germline CDR1 and CDR2 sequences are SGHRS and YFSETQ. The ends lost 4 bases at V and 6 bases at J; junction bases unmatched: 10. The CDR3 spells CASSPWASGSSEQYF. The CDR3 DNA is TGCGCCAGCAGCCCCTGGGCTAGCGGGAGTAGCGAGCAGTACTTC.

This clonotype appeared a few times. The V and J genes are TRBV20-1 and TRBJ2-7; D might be TRBD2 (7 bases). The germline gives CDR1 DFQATT, CDR2 SNEGSKA (reference sequence). The CDR3 extends over 14 amino acids. V lost 6 bases and J 7 bases, leaving 22 bases between the germline ends. DNA for the CDR3: TGCAGTGCCCAAACTCCGGCGGGGGCCTGGGAGCAGTACTTC. Translated, it gives CSAQTPAGAWEQYF.

The gene calls are TRBV7-7 and TRBJ2-1; 7 bases map to TRBD2. The CDR3 consists of 14 residues. V was clipped by 5 bases and J by 5 bases; unmatched bases: 6. Germline V CDR1 and CDR2: SSHAT, FNYEAQ (reference sequence). The CDR3 DNA reads TGTGCCAGCAGCCCGAGCGGGAACAACAATGAGCAGTTCTTC. This sequence encodes CASSPSGNNNEQFF.

The rearrangement joins TRBV7-3 to TRBJ2-2; 7 nucleotides agree with TRBD2. Per germline, CDR1 SGHTA and CDR2 FQGTGA. The V segment lost 1 base and the J segment 4 bases; nucleotides outside the gene matches: 18. This CDR3 spans 20 amino acids. The CDR3: CASSLRDPSGRRSVTGELFF. The CDR3 DNA reads TGTGCCAGCAGCTTAAGGGATCCTAGCGGACGACGGAGTGTCACCGGGGAGCTGTTTTTT.

The genes are TRBV18 and TRBJ2-1; no clear D. This CDR3 region has 15 residues. Germline V gene lookup returns CDR1 KGHSH and CDR2 LQKENI. V gave up 1 base and J gave up 3 bases, with 10 bases separating them. The CDR3 reads CASSPQGYCYNEQFF. The CDR3 coding sequence is TGTGCCAGCTCACCACAAGGGTATTGCTACAATGAGCAGTTCTTC.

V usage is TRBV20-1 and J usage is TRBJ1-2; the D gene is possibly TRBD1 (5 bases). V was pared by 0 bases and J by 4 bases, with 21 bases between. The germline gives CDR1 DFQATT, CDR2 SNEGSKA (reference sequence). The CDR3 is 17 amino acids. CDR3 amino acids: CSARDVNRGSETYGYTF. CDR3 coding DNA: TGCAGTGCTAGAGATGTTAATAGGGGCAGCGAGACCTATGGCTACACCTTC.

The chain links TRBV12-3 or TRBV12-4 to TRBJ2-1, with D perhaps TRBD2 (6 bases). The CDR3 consists of 17 residues. The CDR3: CTFSLKVVGWGGNEQFF. In DNA form, the CDR3 reads TGTACCTTCAGTTTGAAAGTGGTGGGCTGGGGAGGCAATGAGCAGTTCTTC.

The rearrangement joins TRBV20-1 to TRBJ2-4; 14 bases map to TRBD2. This CDR3 is 15 amino acids long. After removal of 6 bases from V and 6 bases from J, the junction contained 7 bases not matched to a gene. Germline V gene data show CDR1 as DFQATT and CDR2 as SNEGSKA (reference sequence). CDR3 region: CSAQGLAGVRNIQYF. The CDR3 region has the DNA TGCAGTGCGCAGGGACTAGCGGGGGTCCGAAACATTCAGTACTTC.

The sample holds a few counts of this clonotype. V and J are TRBV29-1 and TRBJ2-1; D is undetermined. The germline CDR1 and CDR2 sequences are SQVTM and ANQGSEA. V lost 3 bases and J lost 6, with 15 bases in between. CDR3 length equals 14 residues. The CDR3 DNA follows: TGCAGCGTTGAGATGGGCGGCCCTCCCAATGAGCAGTTCTTC. It yields the protein CSVEMGGPPNEQFF.

The chain combines TRBV7-9 with TRBJ2-1; TRBD2 is a possible D gene (5 bases). Deletions cut 4 bases from V and 8 bases from J, with 15 bases between. CDR1 and CDR2 (germline): SEHNR, FQNEAQ (reference sequence). CDR3 size: 14 residues. The chain's CDR3 is CASSSPTGIDEQFF. CDR3 sequence (DNA): TGTGCCAGCAGCTCCCCCACGGGGATTGATGAGCAGTTCTTC.

This clonotype was counted a few times. The chain uses TRBV18 and TRBJ1-1; no reliable D call. The CDR3 is made up of 14 amino acids. Germline-derived CDR1 and CDR2 are KGHSH and LQKENI. CDR3 amino acids: CATISGFRDTEAFF. Written as DNA, the CDR3 is TGTGCAACTATCTCCGGGTTCCGCGACACTGAAGCTTTCTTT.

The chain links TRBV27 to TRBJ2-3; tentative D call: TRBD1 (6 bases). The CDR3 loop spans 14 amino acids. V shed 2 bases and J shed 2 bases, with 8 bases lying between them. The V gene's germline CDR1 is MNHEY and CDR2 SMNVEV (reference sequence). The CDR3 loop reads CASSLTGLTDTQYF. CDR3 bases: TGTGCCAGCAGTTTAACAGGGCTCACAGATACGCAGTATTTT.

The chain carries TRBV7-9 and TRBJ2-5; D not certain. V lost 5 bases and J 3 bases, leaving 7 bases between the germline ends. The CDR3 loop spans 12 amino acids. Looked up from germline, CDR1 is SEHNR and CDR2 is FQNEAQ (reference sequence). The CDR3 here is CASSGSEETQYF. CDR3 nucleotide sequence: TGTGCCAGCAGCGGTTCAGAAGAGACCCAGTACTTC.

A few counts support this clonotype. This chain uses TRBV21-1 with TRBJ2-5; whether TRBD2, the table's D call, matches the DNA was not checked. TRBV21-1 is described as a pseudogene. This CDR3 contains 15 residues. CDR3 protein: CASSKGLAGVETQYF. The CDR3, as DNA: TGTGCCAGCAGCAAAGGGCTAGCGGGAGTAGAGACCCAGTACTTC.

This clonotype was counted at least ten times. The genes are TRBV12-3 or TRBV12-4 and TRBJ1-2, with D perhaps TRBD1 (5 bases). Trimming removed 5 bases from V and 8 bases from J, with 21 bases in between. This CDR3 comprises 15 residues. CDR3 sequence: CASSPDGTRQVGYTF. CDR3 nucleotide sequence: TGTGCCAGCAGTCCCGACGGGACCCGTCAAGTAGGCTACACCTTC.

The chain is built from TRBV6-1 and TRBJ2-7; 10 bases map to TRBD2. The germline V gene has CDR1 MNHNS and CDR2 SASEGT. The CDR3 sequence is 18 residues long. V lost 6 bases, J lost 0 bases, and 14 bases stayed unmatched. This CDR3 reads CASSPNLRGLADSYEQYF. CDR3 in DNA: TGTGCCAGCAGCCCGAATCTTAGAGGACTAGCGGACTCCTACGAGCAGTACTTC.

This clonotype was detected only a few times. This chain connects TRBV7-9 to TRBJ1-4; 7 nucleotides agree with TRBD1. This CDR3 is 17 amino acids long. V lost 5 bases to trimming and J lost 6 bases; unmatched junction nucleotides: 15. Per the germline V gene, CDR1 is SEHNR and CDR2 is FQNEAQ (reference sequence). Written as DNA, the CDR3 is TGTGCCAGCAGCCCCAAAGCGGGAGGGGGCGTCTATGAAAAACTGTTTTTT. This encodes CASSPKAGGGVYEKLFF.

The chain carries TRBV29-1 and TRBJ2-3; D remains unclear. Looked up from germline, CDR1 is SQVTM and CDR2 is ANQGSEA. This CDR3 contains 12 residues. Trimming shortened V by 5 bases and J by 6 bases, and 12 bases separated the two germline ends. The CDR3 is CSVTAQGDTQYF. CDR3 bases: TGCAGCGTTACAGCTCAAGGCGATACGCAGTATTTT.

The rearrangement joins TRBV2 to TRBJ1-2, with D possibly matching TRBD1 (5 bases). CDR1 is SNHLY and CDR2 is FYNNEI in the germline V gene. Trimming pared 10 bases from V and 8 bases from J, leaving 20 bases between. The CDR3 is 13 amino acids. The CDR3 region is CAKLRKGSVGYTF. The DNA of the CDR3 is TGTGCCAAGCTCCGGAAGGGGTCGGTCGGCTACACCTTC.

This clonotype showed up just a few times. The V and J genes are TRBV6-1 and TRBJ2-2; 7 nucleotides line up with TRBD1. There are 15 residues in the CDR3. In germline, CDR1 is MNHNS, CDR2 SASEGT. With 4 bases clipped from V and 6 bases from J, the junction kept 8 bases outside the gene matches. The CDR3 is CASSVLTGTAGELFF. CDR3 nucleotides: TGTGCCAGCAGTGTATTGACAGGGACGGCCGGGGAGCTGTTTTTT.

There are a few counts of this clonotype. The V call is TRBV6-1, the J call TRBJ1-1; D is perhaps TRBD1 (5 bases). CDR3 length equals 13 residues. Trimming removed 1 base from V and 11 bases from J, with 14 bases in between. Germline V CDR1 and CDR2: MNHNS, SASEGT. CDR3 DNA: TGTGCCAGCAGTGAAGTTGGAAGGGGCCGTGCTTTCTTT. Translated, it gives CASSEVGRGRAFF.

This clonotype appeared many times. J is TRBJ1-1 and V is TRBV12-3 or TRBV12-4, with D maybe TRBD1 (5 bases). The CDR3 covers 11 residues. V was shortened by 5 bases and J by 8 bases, with 9 bases between the two germline ends. The CDR3, as DNA: TGTGCCAGCAGTCTCCAGGGAGAAGCTTTCTTT. Protein: CASSLQGEAFF.

This clonotype has a handful of counts. The rearrangement links TRBV7-2 to TRBJ2-7, with 13 bases lining up with TRBD2. Germline trimming cut 5 bases from V and 3 bases from J; bases unmatched to any gene: 4. The CDR3 runs 15 residues. Germline-derived CDR1 and CDR2 are SGHTA and FQGNSA. CDR3 sequence reads: CASSVGTSGIYEQYF. CDR3 nucleotide sequence: TGTGCCAGCAGCGTCGGGACTAGCGGGATCTACGAGCAGTACTTC. The entire variable domain, with the rest obtained from reference TRBV7-2 and TRBJ2-7, is as follows: GAGVSQSPSNKVTEKGKDVELRCDPISGHTALYWYRQSLGQGLEFLIYFQGNSAPDKSGLPSDRFSAERTGGSVSTLTIQRTQQEDSAVYLCASSVGTSGIYEQYFGPGTRLTVT.

V is TRBV14 and J is TRBJ2-1; D tentatively fits TRBD1 or TRBD2 (5 bases each). Trimming took 0 bases from V and 9 from J, leaving 9 bases between them. The CDR3 has 13 residues. Germline loops: CDR1 SGHDN, CDR2 FVKESK. The DNA of the CDR3 is TGTGCCAGCAGCCAAGATCGTGGGGGTGAGCAGTTCTTC. It yields the protein CASSQDRGGEQFF.

This clonotype has more than one count but fewer than ten. This chain uses TRBV10-3 with TRBJ2-5, with 10 bases lining up with TRBD2. This CDR3 is built from 15 residues. J gave up 1 base and V 6 bases, and 5 bases lay outside the gene matches. Germline CDR1 is ENHRY and CDR2 is SYGVKD. CDR3: CAIRQAGGSQETQYF. The CDR3 DNA follows: TGTGCCATCAGGCAAGCGGGGGGGAGCCAAGAGACCCAGTACTTC.

V gene TRBV28 combines with J gene TRBJ2-2; 9 bases map to TRBD1. The CDR3 spans 16 residues. Unmatched junction bases numbered 8, after V lost 2 bases and J lost 7 bases. Germline V gene data show CDR1 as MDHEN and CDR2 as SYDVKM. In nucleotides, the CDR3 is TGTGCCAGCAGTTTAGTAACAGGGGGCGCCGGCGGGGAGCTGTTTTTT. Residues: CASSLVTGGAGGELFF.

This rearrangement joins TRBV20-1 to TRBJ2-3, with a tentative D call TRBD2 (6 bases). V shed 6 bases and J shed 3 bases, with 13 bases lying between them. Per the germline V gene, CDR1 is DFQATT and CDR2 is SNEGSKA (reference sequence). This CDR3 comprises 13 residues. The chain's CDR3 is CSALAAGTDTQYF. The CDR3 DNA reads TGCAGTGCGTTAGCGGCTGGTACAGATACGCAGTATTTT.

This chain uses TRBV4-3 with TRBJ2-1, with a tentative D call TRBD2 (5 bases). The CDR3 length is 14 residues. From germline, CDR1 is LGHNA and CDR2 YSLEER. V was clipped by 0 bases and J by 7 bases, with 10 bases between them. The CDR3 DNA is TGCGCCAGCAGCCAAGATGCCCGGGGTAATGAGCAGTTCTTC. Protein: CASSQDARGNEQFF.

The chain links TRBV10-3 to TRBJ1-2, with TRBD1 as a possible D gene (5 bases). In germline, CDR1 is ENHRY, CDR2 SYGVKD. CDR3 length: 13 amino acids. V was shortened by 5 bases and J by 4 bases, with 11 bases between the two germline ends. The chain's CDR3 is CAISRGSGYGYTF. CDR3 coding DNA: TGTGCCATCAGTAGGGGTTCTGGCTATGGCTACACCTTC.